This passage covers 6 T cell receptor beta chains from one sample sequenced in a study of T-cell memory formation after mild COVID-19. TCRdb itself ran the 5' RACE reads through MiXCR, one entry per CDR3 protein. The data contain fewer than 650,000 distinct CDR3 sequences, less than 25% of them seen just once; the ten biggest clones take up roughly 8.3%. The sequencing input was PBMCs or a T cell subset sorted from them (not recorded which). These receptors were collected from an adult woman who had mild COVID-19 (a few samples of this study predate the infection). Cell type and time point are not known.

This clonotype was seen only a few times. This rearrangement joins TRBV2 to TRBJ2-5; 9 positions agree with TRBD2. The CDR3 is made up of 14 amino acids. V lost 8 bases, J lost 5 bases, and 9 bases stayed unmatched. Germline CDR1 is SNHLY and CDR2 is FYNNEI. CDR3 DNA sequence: TGTGCCAGCTCCGGGCGGGGGGGCGTTGAGACCCAGTACTTC. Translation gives CASSGRGGVETQYF.

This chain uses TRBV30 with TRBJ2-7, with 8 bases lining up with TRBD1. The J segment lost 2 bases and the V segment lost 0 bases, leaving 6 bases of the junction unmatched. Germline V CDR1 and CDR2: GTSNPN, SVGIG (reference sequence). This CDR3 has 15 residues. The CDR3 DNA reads TGTGCCTGGAGTGTACCCCCGACAGGGGCCTACGAGCAGTACTTC. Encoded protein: CAWSVPPTGAYEQYF. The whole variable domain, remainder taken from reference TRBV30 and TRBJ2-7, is SQTIHQWPATLVQPVGSPLSLECTVEGTSNPNLYWYRQAAGRGLQLLFYSVGIGQISSEVPQNLSASRPQDRQFILSSKKLLLSDSGFYLCAWSVPPTGAYEQYFGPGTRLTVT.

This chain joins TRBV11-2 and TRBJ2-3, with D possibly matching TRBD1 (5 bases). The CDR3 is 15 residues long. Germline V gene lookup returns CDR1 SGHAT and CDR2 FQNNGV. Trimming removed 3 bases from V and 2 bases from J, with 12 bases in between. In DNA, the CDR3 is TGTGCCAGCAGCTTTAGGGGCAGATTCACAGATACGCAGTATTTT. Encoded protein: CASSFRGRFTDTQYF.

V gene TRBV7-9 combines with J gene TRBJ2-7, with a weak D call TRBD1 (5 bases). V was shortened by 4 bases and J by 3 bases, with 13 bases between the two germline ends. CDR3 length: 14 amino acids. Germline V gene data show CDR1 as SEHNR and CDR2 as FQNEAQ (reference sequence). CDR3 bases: TGTGCCAGCAGCTATACCCGTCAGGGCTACGAGCAGTACTTC. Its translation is CASSYTRQGYEQYF.

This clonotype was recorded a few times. CDR3 sequence reads: CASRFRQGLDTQYF. The CDR3 nucleotides read TGTGCCAGCCGATTTCGACAGGGGTTAGATACGCAGTATTTT. The V call is TRBV7-8, the J call TRBJ2-3; TRBD1 matches at 8 bases. Germline CDR1 reads SGHVS; CDR2 reads FQNEAQ. Losses at the gene ends were 8 bases for V and 5 bases for J; bases not matched to a gene: 9. This CDR3 spans 14 amino acids.

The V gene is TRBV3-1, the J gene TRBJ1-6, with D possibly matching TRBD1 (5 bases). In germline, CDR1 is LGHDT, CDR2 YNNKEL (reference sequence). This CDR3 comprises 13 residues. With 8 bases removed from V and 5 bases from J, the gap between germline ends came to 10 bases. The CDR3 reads CASGRQNNSPLHF. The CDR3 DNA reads TGTGCCAGCGGGCGACAGAATAATTCACCCCTCCACTTT.